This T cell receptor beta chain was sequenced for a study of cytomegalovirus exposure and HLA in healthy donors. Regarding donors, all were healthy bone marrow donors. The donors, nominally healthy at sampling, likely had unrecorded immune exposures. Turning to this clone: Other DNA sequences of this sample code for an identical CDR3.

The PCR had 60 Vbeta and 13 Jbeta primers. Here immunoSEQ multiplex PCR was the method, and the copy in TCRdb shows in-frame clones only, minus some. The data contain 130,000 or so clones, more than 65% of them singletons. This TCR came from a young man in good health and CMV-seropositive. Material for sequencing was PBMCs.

The CDR3, as DNA: TGTGCCAGCAGCCTCGGGGGGGGGCAAGAGACCCAGTACTTC. Encoded protein: CASSLGGGQETQYF. This chain links TRBV5-4 with TRBJ2-5; TRBD2 agrees at 8 bases. The CDR3 runs to 14 residues. Germline V CDR1 and CDR2: SGHNT, YYREEE (reference sequence). V shed 4 bases, J shed 2 bases, and the junction held 4 bases outside the gene matches.